This T cell receptor (beta chain) was identified during a study of T cells in Graves' hyperthyroidism and ophthalmopathy. This CDR3 is built from 16 residues. V trimming: 4 bases; J trimming: 2 bases; junction bases outside the gene matches: 4. This clonotype was counted only a few times. The CDR3 regions of TCR beta were amplified from RNA transcripts. Initially, a first-round RT-PCR of the TCR CDR3 employed the HTBI primer set. Each CDR3 protein is one row after TCRdb ran MiXCR on the multiplex PCR reads. Of about 500,000 distinct CDR3 sequences in the sample, about 45% are singletons; the top ten hold around 44%.

The V call is TRBV12-3 or TRBV12-4, the J call TRBJ2-7; 14 nucleotides match TRBD2. The sample comprised peripheral blood or thyroid tissue (not recorded which). The source of this sequence is an adult woman with Graves' disease, either hyperthyroidism or ophthalmopathy (not recorded which). This CDR3 is CASSYRGLAGAYEQYF. CDR3 nucleotide sequence: TGTGCCAGCAGTTACAGGGGACTAGCGGGGGCCTACGAGCAGTACTTC.